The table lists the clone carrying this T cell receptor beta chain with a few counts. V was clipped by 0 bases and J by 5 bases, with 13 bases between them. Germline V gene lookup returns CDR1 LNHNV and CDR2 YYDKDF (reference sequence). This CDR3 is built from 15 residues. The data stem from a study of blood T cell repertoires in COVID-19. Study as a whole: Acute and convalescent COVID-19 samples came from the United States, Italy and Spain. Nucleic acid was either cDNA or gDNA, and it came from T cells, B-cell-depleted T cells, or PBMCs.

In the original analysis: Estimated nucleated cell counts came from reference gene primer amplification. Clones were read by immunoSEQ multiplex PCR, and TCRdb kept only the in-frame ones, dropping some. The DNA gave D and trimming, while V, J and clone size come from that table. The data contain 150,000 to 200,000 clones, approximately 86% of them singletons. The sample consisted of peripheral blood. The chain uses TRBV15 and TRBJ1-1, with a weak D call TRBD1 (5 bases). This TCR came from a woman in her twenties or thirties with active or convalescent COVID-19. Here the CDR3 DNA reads TGTGCCACCAGCAGAGATGCCGGGGGTTGGACTGAAGCTTTCTTT. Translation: CATSRDAGGWTEAFF.